The 25 T cell receptor beta chains given below trace back to one sample, sequenced in a study of shared clonotypes between healthy human individuals (dated by TCRdb to about 2020). Receptor amplification or capture employed the immunoSEQ multiplex PCR assay. TCRdb took over this immuneACCESS table, retaining in-frame rearrangements with V and J assigned. Such tables are incomplete; in checked studies, under half of the missing clones stem from an unresolved V gene, and the remainder is unexplained. The sample table lists just over 2,000,000 clones, approximately 95% of them with a count of one. The biggest ten clones account for roughly 0.13% of the sample. Sample: naive CD4+ T cells sorted from blood. The cell subset or site label on this specimen signifies: CD45RA+ positively selected. The receptors derive from a man between 18 and 29 years old in good health.

This clone is a singleton in its sample. This chain uses TRBV6-1 with TRBJ2-3; TRBD1 might be the D (5 bases). V was shortened by 4 bases and J by 3 bases, with 11 bases between the two germline ends. Per germline, CDR1 MNHNS and CDR2 SASEGT. There are 14 residues in the CDR3. The CDR3 DNA sequence: TGTGCCAGCAGTGCCACAGGACGAACAGATACGCAGTATTTT. This codes for CASSATGRTDTQYF.

CDR3 region: CSVSDLAKNIQYF. The CDR3 nucleotides are TGCAGCGTCAGTGACCTAGCCAAAAACATTCAGTACTTC. This sequence joins TRBV29-1 and TRBJ2-4; D not certain. Trimming left V 6 bases short and J 0 bases short, with 9 bases between. This CDR3 region has 13 residues. The germline gives CDR1 SQVTM, CDR2 ANQGSEA. Full variable domain (remainder filled in from reference TRBV29-1 and TRBJ2-4): SAVISQKPSRDICQRGTSLTIQCQVDSQVTMMFWYRQQPGQSLTLIATANQGSEATYESGFVIDKFPISRPNLTFSTLTVSNMSPEDSSIYLCSVSDLAKNIQYFGAGTRLSVL.

V usage is TRBV28 and J usage is TRBJ1-6; no clear D. The germline gives CDR1 MDHEN, CDR2 SYDVKM. V dropped 7 bases and J dropped 1 base, with 11 bases sitting between them. This CDR3 has 15 amino acids. CDR3 sequence reads: CASTDGGSYNSPLHF. The CDR3 nucleotides are TGTGCCAGCACTGATGGAGGGTCCTATAATTCACCCCTCCACTTT.

J is TRBJ2-2 and V is TRBV25-1; D might be TRBD2 (5 bases). Trimming shortened V by 4 bases and J by 2 bases, and 11 bases separated the two germline ends. The CDR3 totals 15 residues. The V gene's germline CDR1 is MGHDK and CDR2 SYGVNS. The CDR3 is CASSAELGNTGELFF. The CDR3 nucleotides are TGTGCCAGCAGTGCTGAACTAGGAAACACCGGGGAGCTGTTTTTT.

The gene calls are TRBV6-1 and TRBJ1-2; D gene ambiguous. The CDR3 covers 15 residues. Trimming pared 6 bases from V and 2 bases from J, leaving 16 bases between. Germline lookup yields CDR1 MNHNS and CDR2 SASEGT. This CDR3 is CASSPETAFNYGYTF. CDR3 in DNA: TGTGCCAGCAGCCCGGAGACGGCGTTCAACTATGGCTACACCTTC.

This clone showed up just once. V gene TRBV2 combines with J gene TRBJ1-3; 7 bases match TRBD1. The J segment lost 0 bases and the V segment lost 8 bases, leaving 10 bases of the junction unmatched. From germline, CDR1 is SNHLY and CDR2 FYNNEI. The CDR3 has 16 residues. The CDR3 coding sequence is TGTGCCAGCTCCGGGACAGAGATGTTCTCTGGAAACACCATATATTTT. Residues: CASSGTEMFSGNTIYF.

In DNA, the CDR3 is TGTGCCAGCAGTAGACAGCAGAACACTGAAGCTTTCTTT. Translation: CASSRQQNTEAFF. The chain links TRBV6-4 to TRBJ1-1; a weak D match, TRBD1 (5 bases). CDR1 is MRHNA, CDR2 SNTAGT, per germline. CDR3 length: 13 residues. The germline V and J ends were trimmed by 5 bases and 1 base, with 8 bases remaining between them.

This clone was picked up a small number of times. The chain employs TRBV5-4 and TRBJ2-1; TRBD2 is a possible D gene (6 bases). V was clipped by 2 bases and J by 2 bases, with 11 bases between them. This CDR3 has 15 residues. Germline loops: CDR1 SGHNT, CDR2 YYREEE (reference sequence). The CDR3 nucleotides read TGTGCCAGCAGCTTAGGAGGGGATCCCTACAATGAGCAGTTCTTC. This gives the protein CASSLGGDPYNEQFF. Full variable domain (rest looked up from reference TRBV5-4 and TRBJ2-1): ETGVTQSPTHLIKTRGQQVTLRCSSQSGHNTVSWYQQALGQGPQFIFQYYREEENGRGNFPPRFSGLQFPNYSSELNVNALELDDSALYLCASSLGGDPYNEQFFGPGTRLTVL.

The rearrangement joins TRBV5-1 to TRBJ2-2; D is possibly TRBD1 or TRBD2 (5 bases each). V lost 2 bases and J lost 6, with 8 bases in between. This CDR3 region has 13 residues. In germline, CDR1 is SGHRS, CDR2 YFSETQ. The CDR3 bases are TGCGCCAGCAGCTTCACGGGGCCCGGGGAGCTGTTTTTT. Its protein is CASSFTGPGELFF.

The J gene is TRBJ1-3, the V gene TRBV5-1; 8 bases map to TRBD1. V lost 7 bases and J lost 0; bases outside the gene matches: 3. CDR3 length: 14 amino acids. Germline CDR1 is SGHRS and CDR2 is YFSETQ. Here the CDR3 reads CASSGGFSGNTIYF. The CDR3 region has the DNA TGCGCCAGCTCAGGGGGCTTCTCTGGAAACACCATATATTTT.

The chain employs TRBV10-2 and TRBJ1-5; a weak D match, TRBD1 (6 bases). CDR1 WSHSY and CDR2 SAAADI come from the germline V gene. V lost 6 bases and J 2 bases, leaving 11 bases between the germline ends. The length of the CDR3 is 14 residues. Here the CDR3 DNA reads TGCGCCAGCAGGACCCCAGGGGGCAATCAGCCCCAGCATTTT. Translating gives CASRTPGGNQPQHF.

The CDR3 loop reads CASSRIANTGELFF. The CDR3 DNA follows: TGTGCCAGCAGCCGAATCGCGAACACCGGGGAGCTGTTTTTT. The chain is built from TRBV9 and TRBJ2-2; no reliable D call. Trimming shortened V by 4 bases and J by 0 bases, and 7 bases separated the two germline ends. CDR3 length: 14 residues. In germline, CDR1 is SGDLS, CDR2 YYNGEE.

The CDR3 bases are TGTGCCAGCAGCTTCGCTAGCGGGGGTACCTACGAGCAGTACTTC. This sequence encodes CASSFASGGTYEQYF. This chain uses TRBV7-2 with TRBJ2-7; 10 bases agree with TRBD2. Per the germline V gene, CDR1 is SGHTA and CDR2 is FQGNSA. This CDR3 comprises 15 residues. The V segment lost 3 bases and the J segment 2 bases; nucleotides outside the gene matches: 4.

This sequence joins TRBV5-1 and TRBJ2-2; D possibly corresponds to TRBD2 (6 bases). The CDR3 has 16 amino acids. V was shortened by 3 bases and J by 3 bases, with 15 bases between the two germline ends. Germline V gene lookup returns CDR1 SGHRS and CDR2 YFSETQ. The chain's CDR3 is CASSWGAAGYTGELFF. DNA for the CDR3: TGCGCCAGCAGCTGGGGTGCGGCGGGGTACACCGGGGAGCTGTTTTTT.

The genes are TRBV30 and TRBJ1-2; D might be TRBD1 (6 bases). Between the trimmed V and J ends, which lost 3 bases and 8 bases, there was a span of 16 bases. CDR1 and CDR2 from the germline V gene are GTSNPN and SVGIG (reference sequence). The CDR3 is 13 amino acids. CDR3: CAWRDRPDRGYTF. The CDR3 DNA reads TGTGCCTGGAGGGACCGACCCGACAGGGGCTACACCTTC.

The V and J genes are TRBV7-9 and TRBJ1-1, with D hard to call. CDR1 is SEHNR and CDR2 is FQNEAQ in the germline V gene (reference sequence). With 1 base removed from V and 3 bases from J, the gap between germline ends came to 9 bases. The CDR3 is 14 amino acids. The CDR3 nucleotides are TGTGCCAGCAGCTTAGTGGGTCAGCACACTGAAGCTTTCTTT. Protein: CASSLVGQHTEAFF.

The rearrangement links TRBV6-1 to TRBJ2-3; D remains unclear. In germline, CDR1 is MNHNS, CDR2 SASEGT. There are 13 residues in the CDR3. V lost 6 bases and J lost 4, with 11 bases in between. DNA of the CDR3: TGTGCCAGCAGAAGCTGGCGCGCAGATACGCAGTATTTT. Translating it yields CASRSWRADTQYF.

In the case of this clone: Other nucleotide sequences from this sample produce the same CDR3. The rearrangement joins TRBV7-2 to TRBJ1-5, with TRBD1 matching 7 bases. Germline V CDR1 and CDR2: SGHTA, FQGNSA. The V segment lost 4 bases and the J segment 7 bases; nucleotides outside the gene matches: 7. The CDR3 consists of 14 residues. CDR3 in DNA: TGTGCCAGCAGCTCCCGACAGGGTGGACAGCCCCAGCATTTT. Protein: CASSSRQGGQPQHF.

V and J are TRBV6-1 and TRBJ1-6; D not resolved. CDR1 is MNHNS, CDR2 SASEGT, per germline. V was clipped by 4 bases and J by 7 bases, with 14 bases between them. This CDR3 has 15 residues. CDR3 DNA: TGTGCCAGCAGTGTAGGTCAATCAAAAAATTCACCCCTCCACTTT. Its translation: CASSVGQSKNSPLHF.

The chain employs TRBV20-1 and TRBJ2-7, with 9 bases aligning to TRBD1. V shed 7 bases and J 4 bases; nucleotides not matched to a gene: 2. Germline assignment: CDR1 DFQATT and CDR2 SNEGSKA (reference sequence). The CDR3 totals 11 residues. This CDR3 is CSGDREYEQYF. CDR3 coding DNA: TGCAGTGGGGACAGGGAATACGAGCAGTACTTC.

J is TRBJ1-5 and V is TRBV15; D might be TRBD1 (6 bases). The length of the CDR3 is 18 residues. V lost 2 bases and J lost 0, with 17 bases in between. CDR1 is LNHNV and CDR2 is YYDKDF in the germline V gene (reference sequence). This chain's CDR3 is CATSRTRGNLNSNQPQHF. DNA of the CDR3: TGTGCCACCAGCAGAACCAGGGGAAATCTGAATAGCAATCAGCCCCAGCATTTT.

This chain uses TRBV10-2 with TRBJ2-1; 15 nucleotides agree with TRBD2. Trimming took 4 bases from V and 6 from J; bases not matched to a gene: 4. Looked up from germline, CDR1 is WSHSY and CDR2 is SAAADI. CDR3 length equals 16 residues. The chain's CDR3 is CASSGWTSGRANEQFF. Written as DNA, the CDR3 is TGCGCCAGCAGTGGATGGACTAGCGGGAGGGCCAATGAGCAGTTCTTC.

V gene TRBV5-4 combines with J gene TRBJ2-2; possible D gene TRBD2, 5 bases. The CDR3 is 14 residues long. The V gene's germline CDR1 is SGHNT and CDR2 YYREEE (reference sequence). Trimming cost V 4 bases and J 4 bases, with 11 bases left between them. The CDR3 coding sequence is TGTGCCAGCAGCCCCGGGATAACCACCGGGGAGCTGTTTTTT. Amino acids: CASSPGITTGELFF.

On this clone: A much larger clonotype is one base distant, so this may be a read error. The sample contains more than one DNA sequence encoding this CDR3. This CDR3 is CSVAVDISAREAFF. For the CDR3, the DNA is TGCAGCGTTGCGGTGGACATCAGCGCGAGAGAAGCCTTCTTT. The chain has TRBV29-1 and TRBJ1-1; D might be TRBD1 (5 bases). Per the germline V gene, CDR1 is SQVTM and CDR2 is ANQGSEA. There are 14 residues in the CDR3.

V and J are TRBV11-3 and TRBJ2-1; 9 nucleotides match TRBD2. This CDR3 comprises 17 residues. Germline CDR1 SGHNT, CDR2 YENEEA. J lost 5 bases, V lost 0 bases, and 8 bases had no gene match. The CDR3 reads CASSLEHGLATNNEQFF. The CDR3 DNA reads as TGTGCCAGCAGCTTAGAACACGGACTAGCGACGAACAATGAGCAGTTCTTC.